The 30 T cell receptor beta chains presented below share a single source sample, sequenced in a study of OX40 agonist ivuxolimab in advanced cancers. Produced via immunoSEQ multiplex PCR; TCRdb's table is partial and in-frame only. In the table there are about 46,000 clones, about 87% of which are singletons. Sample: CD4+ or CD8+ T cells sorted from blood, taken in a trial of the OX40 agonist ivuxolimab. The receptors here all came from an adult with an advanced solid tumor such as melanoma, head and neck, liver or kidney cancer.

V usage is TRBV9 and J usage is TRBJ2-2, with D possibly matching TRBD1 (5 bases). CDR1 SGDLS and CDR2 YYNGEE come from the germline V gene. Trimming took 0 bases from V and 0 from J, leaving 12 bases between them. This CDR3 contains 17 residues. In DNA, the CDR3 is TGTGCCAGCAGCGTAGGGTGGAAGGGGCCGAACACCGGGGAGCTGTTTTTT. This encodes CASSVGWKGPNTGELFF. The full variable domain, completed using reference TRBV9 and TRBJ2-2, is DSGVTQTPKHLITATGQRVTLRCSPRSGDLSVYWYQQSLDQGLQFLIQYYNGEERAKGNILERFSAQQFPDLHSELNLSSLELGDSALYFCASSVGWKGPNTGELFFGEGSRLTVL.

This rearrangement joins TRBV6-5 to TRBJ1-1; possible D gene TRBD1, 5 bases. Trimming shortened V by 2 bases and J by 3 bases, and 7 bases separated the two germline ends. This CDR3 spans 13 amino acids. Per germline, CDR1 MNHEY and CDR2 SVGAGI. The CDR3: CASSYGTHTEAFF. CDR3 sequence (DNA): TGTGCCAGCAGTTACGGGACCCACACTGAAGCTTTCTTT.

This chain connects TRBV7-9 to TRBJ2-1, with 12 bases that match TRBD2. CDR1 and CDR2 from the germline V gene are SEHNR and FQNEAQ (reference sequence). The CDR3 loop spans 19 amino acids. V lost 1 base to trimming and J lost 5 bases; unmatched junction nucleotides: 12. CDR3 sequence: CASSLDGLAGPLFNNEQFF. CDR3 sequence (DNA): TGTGCCAGCAGCTTAGATGGACTAGCGGGACCTCTTTTTAACAATGAGCAGTTCTTC.

The chain couples TRBV2 to TRBJ2-1; TRBD2 aligns across 10 bases. The V gene's germline CDR1 is SNHLY and CDR2 FYNNEI. The CDR3 consists of 16 residues. The ends lost 6 bases at V and 0 bases at J; junction bases unmatched: 5. Here the CDR3 DNA reads TGTGCCAGCAGATTACCTAGCGGGAGCTCCTACAATGAGCAGTTCTTC. It translates to CASRLPSGSSYNEQFF.

The chain is built from TRBV6-6 and TRBJ2-7; 10 bases align to TRBD1. This CDR3 has 15 amino acids. The ends lost 2 bases at V and 5 bases at J; junction bases unmatched: 6. Germline values: CDR1 MNHNY, CDR2 SVGAGI (reference sequence). DNA of the CDR3: TGTGCCAGCAGTTACCTTGGACAGGGGGGCAACGAGCAGTACTTC. This gives the protein CASSYLGQGGNEQYF.

This chain joins TRBV6-1 and TRBJ2-1; 7 bases match TRBD1. CDR1 is MNHNS and CDR2 is SASEGT in the germline V gene. Losses at the gene ends were 4 bases for V and 1 base for J; bases not matched to a gene: 1. The CDR3 totals 14 residues. CDR3 DNA sequence: TGTGCCAGCAGTGTGGGACAGTCCTACAATGAGCAGTTCTTC. Protein sequence: CASSVGQSYNEQFF.

This clone came up a few times. V and J are TRBV13 and TRBJ2-5, with TRBD1 matching over 10 bases. Germline CDR1 and CDR2: PRHDT and FYEKMQ (reference sequence). Germline trimming cut 5 bases from V and 3 bases from J; bases unmatched to any gene: 3. The CDR3 contains 14 residues. The CDR3 here is CASSAGTGEETQYF. Here the CDR3 DNA reads TGTGCCAGCAGCGCCGGGACAGGGGAAGAGACCCAGTACTTC.

This rearrangement joins TRBV9 to TRBJ1-2, with D unclear. CDR3 length: 14 residues. V lost 0 bases to trimming and J lost 2 bases, with 8 bases between them. The germline CDR1 and CDR2 sequences are SGDLS and YYNGEE. As DNA, the CDR3 is TGTGCCAGCAGCGTAGATGCAACAAACTATGGCTACACCTTC. Its translation: CASSVDATNYGYTF. Variable domain in full (rest from reference TRBV9 and TRBJ1-2): DSGVTQTPKHLITATGQRVTLRCSPRSGDLSVYWYQQSLDQGLQFLIQYYNGEERAKGNILERFSAQQFPDLHSELNLSSLELGDSALYFCASSVDATNYGYTFGSGTRLTVV.

The CDR3 coding sequence is TGTGCCAGCTCACCACCTCAAGGGGGGAGCTCCTACGAGCAGTACTTC. It is translated as CASSPPQGGSSYEQYF. V gene TRBV18 combines with J gene TRBJ2-7; D may correspond to TRBD1 or TRBD2 (6 bases each). The germline V and J ends were trimmed by 0 bases and 0 bases, with 12 bases remaining between them. The CDR3 loop spans 16 amino acids. Germline V gives CDR1 KGHSH, CDR2 LQKENI.

The CDR3 nucleotides are TGTGCCAGCAGCTGGGACAGGGTGGGTTCACCCCTCCACTTT. Amino acids: CASSWDRVGSPLHF. V gene TRBV7-9 combines with J gene TRBJ1-6; TRBD1 aligns across 9 bases. The CDR3 is 14 residues long. The germline gives CDR1 SEHNR, CDR2 FQNEAQ (reference sequence). Trimming at V came to 4 bases and at J to 9 bases, leaving 4 bases not matched to a gene.

CDR3 coding DNA: TGTGCCAGCTCCATCTCGGGGAGGGGGCATGGCTACACCTTC. Its translation is CASSISGRGHGYTF. The rearrangement uses TRBV27 and TRBJ1-2; 7 bases are a match to TRBD1. The J segment lost 6 bases and the V segment lost 8 bases, leaving 12 bases of the junction unmatched. Germline loops: CDR1 MNHEY, CDR2 SMNVEV (reference sequence). CDR3 length: 14 amino acids.

CDR3 nucleotide sequence: TGTGCCAGCGATAAAGGGGGGGCGAACTATGGCTACACCTTC. Translating it yields CASDKGGANYGYTF. This chain links TRBV9 with TRBJ1-2; TRBD1 is a possible D gene (6 bases). Germline V gives CDR1 SGDLS, CDR2 YYNGEE. Between the trimmed V and J ends, which lost 7 bases and 2 bases, there was a span of 15 bases. The CDR3 has 14 residues.

The chain recombines TRBV4-1 with TRBJ2-1; 12 bases are a match to TRBD2. V shed 2 bases, J shed 9 bases, and the junction held 5 bases outside the gene matches. The CDR3 is 15 residues long. Per germline, CDR1 MGHRA and CDR2 YSYEKL. In nucleotides, the CDR3 is TGCGCCAGCAGCCAACGTGGACTAGCGGGAAGTGAGCAGTTCTTC. It specifies CASSQRGLAGSEQFF.

As regards this clone: Other DNA sequences within the sample encode an identical CDR3. The chain combines TRBV9 with TRBJ2-1; unclear D gene. The V end was cut by 3 bases, the J end by 4 bases, with 8 bases between. Germline V gene lookup returns CDR1 SGDLS and CDR2 YYNGEE. This CDR3 is built from 13 residues. The CDR3 protein is CASSAPGYNEQFF. Here the CDR3 DNA reads TGTGCCAGCAGCGCCCCCGGGTACAATGAGCAGTTCTTC. Filled out from reference TRBV9 and TRBJ2-1, the complete variable domain reads DSGVTQTPKHLITATGQRVTLRCSPRSGDLSVYWYQQSLDQGLQFLIQYYNGEERAKGNILERFSAQQFPDLHSELNLSSLELGDSALYFCASSAPGYNEQFFGPGTRLTVL.

V and J are TRBV27 and TRBJ1-6; 7 bases match TRBD1. The CDR3 is 16 amino acids. The germline V gene has CDR1 MNHEY and CDR2 SMNVEV (reference sequence). V was clipped by 5 bases and J by 2 bases; unmatched bases: 6. DNA of the CDR3: TGTGCCAGCAGTCCAACAGGGGAGACCTATAATTCACCCCTCCACTTT. Protein product: CASSPTGETYNSPLHF.

The rearrangement joins TRBV7-8 to TRBJ1-5; maybe TRBD1 (5 bases). Trimming shortened V by 3 bases and J by 8 bases, and 17 bases separated the two germline ends. This CDR3 is 15 amino acids long. In germline, CDR1 is SGHVS, CDR2 FQNEAQ. CDR3 residues: CASSLDTSNLEPQHF. CDR3 DNA: TGTGCCAGCAGCTTGGACACAAGCAACTTAGAGCCCCAGCATTTT.

The chain recombines TRBV6-5 with TRBJ1-6; D is unclear. The CDR3 has 15 amino acids. V was trimmed by 5 bases and J by 13 bases, leaving 21 bases between them. The germline gives CDR1 MNHEY, CDR2 SVGAGI. The CDR3 loop is CASSLGPARNFPLHF. For the CDR3, the DNA is TGTGCCAGCAGTCTCGGGCCCGCTCGGAATTTTCCCCTCCACTTT.

By sample fraction, this clone is medium-sized. The rearrangement links TRBV5-8 to TRBJ2-2, with D uncertain. V was clipped by 7 bases and J by 1 base, with 8 bases between them. The CDR3 consists of 13 residues. From germline, CDR1 is SGHTS and CDR2 YDEGEE. In DNA form, the CDR3 reads TGTGCCAGCCACGGGCAGAACACCGGGGAGCTGTTTTTT. This sequence encodes CASHGQNTGELFF.

The chain carries TRBV13 and TRBJ2-5; 7 nucleotides align to TRBD1. TRBJ2-7 explains the end of the DNA better; the J call may be wrong. CDR1 PRHDT and CDR2 FYEKMQ come from the germline V gene (reference sequence). The CDR3 runs 14 residues. CDR3 protein: CASSSGTVAYEQYF. CDR3 nucleotides: TGTGCCAGCAGCTCCGGGACAGTAGCCTACGAGCAGTACTTC.

This clone showed up just a few times. This chain joins TRBV11-2 and TRBJ1-1; D remains ambiguous. The V gene lost 7 bases and the J gene lost 3 bases, with 12 bases spanning the gap. Germline CDR1 and CDR2: SGHAT and FQNNGV. This CDR3 comprises 13 residues. The CDR3 sequence is CASTLGPHTEAFF. The CDR3, as DNA: TGTGCCAGCACCCTCGGACCTCACACTGAAGCTTTCTTT.

The chain is built from TRBV19 and TRBJ2-7; D might be TRBD1 (7 bases). V was clipped by 6 bases and J by 3 bases, with 12 bases between them. The CDR3 covers 13 residues. The germline V gene encodes CDR1 LNHDA and CDR2 SQIVND (reference sequence). The CDR3 loop reads CASSRQGLYEQYF. CDR3 coding DNA: TGTGCCAGTAGCAGACAGGGACTCTACGAGCAGTACTTC.

Only a few counts were recorded for this clone. The J gene is TRBJ1-2, the V gene TRBV7-2; 9 bases agree with TRBD1. The CDR3 loop spans 13 amino acids. Per the germline V gene, CDR1 is SGHTA and CDR2 is FQGNSA. J was trimmed by 11 bases and V by 4 bases; bases with no gene match: 8. The CDR3 region is CASSSRQGEAYTF. The DNA of the CDR3 is TGTGCCAGCAGCTCCAGACAGGGGGAGGCTTACACCTTC.

This chain joins TRBV27 and TRBJ2-1, with 12 bases matching TRBD2. Trimming took 3 bases from V and 7 from J; bases not matched to a gene: 7. CDR1 MNHEY and CDR2 SMNVEV come from the germline V gene (reference sequence). The CDR3 is 16 residues long. CDR3 amino acids: CASSFLAGGLGNEQFF. For the CDR3, the DNA is TGTGCCAGCAGTTTCCTAGCGGGGGGGCTGGGGAATGAGCAGTTCTTC.

The chain uses TRBV5-1 and TRBJ2-1; 10 bases align to TRBD2. The CDR3 has 18 amino acids. V lost 2 bases, J lost 6 bases, and 14 bases stayed unmatched. Germline CDR1 reads SGHRS; CDR2 reads YFSETQ. The CDR3 is CASSFGGYLAGVGNEQFF. Here the CDR3 DNA reads TGCGCCAGCAGCTTCGGGGGTTATCTAGCGGGAGTTGGCAATGAGCAGTTCTTC. Variable domain in full (rest from reference TRBV5-1 and TRBJ2-1): KAGVTQTPRYLIKTRGQQVTLSCSPISGHRSVSWYQQTPGQGLQFLFEYFSETQRNKGNFPGRFSGRQFSNSRSEMNVSTLELGDSALYLCASSFGGYLAGVGNEQFFGPGTRLTVL.

The chain has TRBV9 and TRBJ2-3; 7 bases line up with TRBD2. J gave up 1 base and V 4 bases, and 9 bases lay outside the gene matches. CDR1 is SGDLS, CDR2 YYNGEE, per germline. The CDR3 loop spans 16 amino acids. This chain's CDR3 is CASSPESGGGTDTQYF. For the CDR3, the DNA is TGTGCCAGCAGCCCCGAAAGTGGGGGGGGCACAGATACGCAGTATTTT.

V usage is TRBV27 and J usage is TRBJ2-1; the match to TRBD2 covers 8 bases. V was clipped by 8 bases and J by 3 bases; unmatched bases: 6. This CDR3 is built from 14 residues. Germline V CDR1 and CDR2: MNHEY, SMNVEV (reference sequence). CDR3 sequence: CASRAGVIYNEQFF. CDR3 nucleotide sequence: TGTGCCAGCCGAGCGGGGGTGATCTACAATGAGCAGTTCTTC.

CDR3 in DNA: TGTGCCAGCAGTGCTTACAGGGAGGTCTCACCCCTCCACTTT. Its translation is CASSAYREVSPLHF. This rearrangement joins TRBV6-6 to TRBJ1-6, with D perhaps matching TRBD1 (6 bases). Trimming pared 5 bases from V and 10 bases from J, leaving 15 bases between. There are 14 residues in the CDR3. CDR1 MNHNY and CDR2 SVGAGI come from the germline V gene (reference sequence).

V is TRBV27 and J is TRBJ2-2; 9 bases agree with TRBD2. V lost 1 base and J lost 5; bases outside the gene matches: 5. Germline V gene lookup returns CDR1 MNHEY and CDR2 SMNVEV (reference sequence). This CDR3 is built from 16 residues. CDR3 nucleotides: TGTGCCAGCAGTTTATTGGGCGGGAGGGGAACCGGGGAGCTGTTTTTT. Its translation: CASSLLGGRGTGELFF.

The rearrangement links TRBV2 to TRBJ1-1; maybe TRBD1 (5 bases). The germline V gene has CDR1 SNHLY and CDR2 FYNNEI. V was cut by 6 bases and J by 4 bases, with 15 bases left in between. The CDR3 totals 14 residues. CDR3 DNA: TGTGCCAGCAGCTTGTCACGGAGGGGCACTGAAGCTTTCTTT. Its translation is CASSLSRRGTEAFF.

This chain links TRBV9 with TRBJ2-1; weak D call: TRBD2 (6 bases). The CDR3 is 13 amino acids. Trimming cost V 3 bases and J 3 bases, with 7 bases left between them. Germline V gene lookup returns CDR1 SGDLS and CDR2 YYNGEE. CDR3 nucleotide sequence: TGTGCCAGCAGCGACGGGGGCTACAATGAGCAGTTCTTC. This translates into CASSDGGYNEQFF.